One and the same sample provided the 20 T cell receptor beta chains below, sequenced in a study of T cells after yellow fever vaccination. TCRdb passed the 5' RACE reads through MiXCR, listing each CDR3 protein once. There are around 310,000 distinct CDR3 sequences in the sample; about 4% occur only once, and about 24% lies in the top ten. Sequenced material: PBMCs, taken 5 days after the yellow fever booster vaccination. The receptors derive from a man younger than 35 who received the YFV17D yellow fever vaccine.

Many counts were recorded for this clonotype. The chain has TRBV5-1 and TRBJ1-1; D might be TRBD1 (5 bases). The CDR3 is made up of 12 amino acids. CDR1 is SGHRS and CDR2 is YFSETQ in the germline V gene. Between the trimmed V and J ends, which lost 2 bases and 3 bases, there was a span of 5 bases. This chain's CDR3 is CASSFRDTEAFF. Here the CDR3 DNA reads TGCGCCAGCAGCTTCAGGGACACTGAAGCTTTCTTT.

The gene calls are TRBV3-1 and TRBJ2-2; 14 bases are a match to TRBD2. Germline trimming cut 4 bases from V and 6 bases from J; bases unmatched to any gene: 10. CDR3 length: 18 amino acids. Germline V CDR1 and CDR2: LGHDT, YNNKEL (reference sequence). The DNA for the CDR3 is TGTGCCAGCAGCCCGACTAGCGGGGGGGCCACTTACTCCGGGGAGCTGTTTTTT. Encoded protein: CASSPTSGGATYSGELFF.

The CDR3 DNA reads TGCGCCAGCAGCCAAGTACAGGGTTGGGCAGATACGCAGTATTTT. Its protein is CASSQVQGWADTQYF. The chain has TRBV4-1 and TRBJ2-3; D might be TRBD1 (6 bases). V lost 1 base, J lost 4 bases, and 12 bases lay in between. CDR1 and CDR2 (germline): MGHRA, YSYEKL. CDR3 length: 15 residues.

Notes on this clonotype: Being one base from a much bigger clone, this may be a read error. The chain employs TRBV12-3 or TRBV12-4 and TRBJ2-2; D remains ambiguous. CDR3 length equals 13 residues. The CDR3 loop reads CASSLRSTAELFF. The CDR3 bases are TGTGCCAGCAGTTTGAGGTCCACCGCGGAGCTGTTTTTT.

The chain uses TRBV9 and TRBJ2-3; tentatively, D is TRBD2 (5 bases). The CDR3 is 14 residues long. CDR1 SGDLS and CDR2 YYNGEE come from the germline V gene. Trimming cost V 2 bases and J 0 bases, with 7 bases left between them. The DNA for the CDR3 is TGTGCCAGCAGCGTCCCGGGGAGCACAGATACGCAGTATTTT. This sequence encodes CASSVPGSTDTQYF.

The chain has TRBV11-2 and TRBJ2-2, with 10 bases lining up with TRBD1. J lost 7 bases, V lost 6 bases, and 5 bases had no gene match. The germline CDR1 and CDR2 sequences are SGHAT and FQNNGV. The CDR3 consists of 14 residues. This CDR3 is CASRRQGAGGELFF. Here the CDR3 DNA reads TGTGCCAGCAGGAGACAGGGGGCCGGCGGGGAGCTGTTTTTT.

Ten or more counts support this clonotype. The chain has TRBV29-1 and TRBJ1-1; 7 bases match TRBD1. The CDR3 totals 13 residues. Germline V gene lookup returns CDR1 SQVTM and CDR2 ANQGSEA. The trim removed 3 bases at V and 3 bases at J, leaving 4 bases unmatched. The CDR3 DNA reads as TGCAGCGTTGATACAGGGGAGGACACTGAAGCTTTCTTT. As protein: CSVDTGEDTEAFF.

The table lists this clonotype with a few counts. This chain joins TRBV5-4 and TRBJ2-7; 8 nucleotides match TRBD1. The CDR3 has 13 residues. The germline V gene has CDR1 SGHNT and CDR2 YYREEE (reference sequence). Trimming removed 7 bases from V and 5 bases from J; junction bases left unmatched: 8. The CDR3, as DNA: TGTGCCAGCGGAACAGGGGGAGTGGACGAGCAGTACTTC. Translation: CASGTGGVDEQYF.

CDR3 nucleotide sequence: TGTGCCAGCCCCCCCGGCGGGGAGCCATCCTACGAGCAGTACTTC. It translates to CASPPGGEPSYEQYF. The J gene is TRBJ2-7, the V gene TRBV6-6; TRBD2 might be the D (6 bases). Germline-derived CDR1 and CDR2 are MNHNY and SVGAGI (reference sequence). The CDR3 spans 15 residues. Deletions cut 8 bases from V and 1 base from J, with 18 bases between.

This clonotype was observed at least ten times. The rearrangement links TRBV29-1 to TRBJ2-7; the D gene is possibly TRBD1 (6 bases). The CDR3 sequence is 15 residues long. The germline gives CDR1 SQVTM, CDR2 ANQGSEA. With 2 bases removed from V and 4 bases from J, the gap between germline ends came to 18 bases. Written as DNA, the CDR3 is TGCAGCGTTGAAACCGGCAGGGGATCGGGGTACGAGCAGTACTTC. Its translation: CSVETGRGSGYEQYF.

This clonotype was observed many times. V is TRBV6-2 or TRBV6-3 and J is TRBJ2-3, with 7 bases matching TRBD2. Germline trimming cut 2 bases from V and 1 base from J; bases unmatched to any gene: 9. The CDR3 runs to 17 residues. Germline CDR1 MNHEY, CDR2 SVGEGT. DNA of the CDR3: TGTGCCAGCAGTTACCCGCCGAGGGCGGGGGGCACAGATACGCAGTATTTT. It is translated as CASSYPPRAGGTDTQYF.

This clonotype was counted between two and nine times. V gene TRBV7-8 combines with J gene TRBJ2-5; no clear D gene. The CDR3 sequence is 14 residues long. Germline V CDR1 and CDR2: SGHVS, FQNEAQ. Trimming removed 5 bases at V and 4 bases at J, with 14 bases between. The CDR3 loop reads CASSPPYASETQYF. As DNA, the CDR3 is TGTGCCAGCAGCCCCCCCTACGCGTCAGAGACCCAGTACTTC. The entire variable domain, with the rest obtained from reference TRBV7-8 and TRBJ2-5, is as follows: GAGVSQSPRYKVAKRGQDVALRCDPISGHVSLFWYQQALGQGPEFLTYFQNEAQLDKSGLPSDRFFAERPEGSVSTLKIQRTQQEDSAVYLCASSPPYASETQYFGPGTRLLVL.

The table lists this clonotype with a few counts. The rearrangement links TRBV7-2 to TRBJ2-3; the match to TRBD2 covers 9 bases. The length of the CDR3 is 16 residues. Germline V gives CDR1 SGHTA, CDR2 FQGNSA. The V segment lost 4 bases and the J segment 6 bases; nucleotides outside the gene matches: 11. This CDR3 reads CASSSSSGGQADTQYF. The CDR3 DNA is TGTGCCAGCAGCTCCTCCAGCGGGGGGCAGGCGGATACGCAGTATTTT.

The chain combines TRBV30 with TRBJ2-5; D ambiguous. Between the trimmed V and J ends, which lost 4 bases and 5 bases, there was a span of 8 bases. This CDR3 comprises 11 residues. The germline V gene encodes CDR1 GTSNPN and CDR2 SVGIG (reference sequence). For the CDR3, the DNA is TGTGCCTGGACGGCAAGCGAGACCCAGTACTTC. The encoded protein is CAWTASETQYF. Combining the CDR3 with reference TRBV30 and TRBJ2-5 gives the whole variable domain SQTIHQWPATLVQPVGSPLSLECTVEGTSNPNLYWYRQAAGRGLQLLFYSVGIGQISSEVPQNLSASRPQDRQFILSSKKLLLSDSGFYLCAWTASETQYFGPGTRLLVL.

This clonotype was observed many times. The J gene is TRBJ2-3, the V gene TRBV20-1, with 12 bases aligning to TRBD2. Trimming took 1 base from V and 4 from J; bases not matched to a gene: 0. The CDR3 contains 14 residues. Germline V gene lookup returns CDR1 DFQATT and CDR2 SNEGSKA (reference sequence). CDR3 amino acids: CSARGLAGADTQYF. CDR3 DNA: TGCAGTGCTAGAGGACTAGCGGGGGCAGATACGCAGTATTTT.

This clonotype has only a few counts. The rearrangement uses TRBV9 and TRBJ1-4; D not resolved. V was clipped by 3 bases and J by 8 bases, with 11 bases between them. The V gene's germline CDR1 is SGDLS and CDR2 YYNGEE. This CDR3 is 13 amino acids long. The chain's CDR3 is CASSATPGEKLFF. CDR3 nucleotide sequence: TGTGCCAGCAGCGCCACCCCGGGAGAAAAACTGTTTTTT.

This clonotype has a count of ten or more. The chain carries TRBV2 and TRBJ2-5; D is tentatively TRBD1 or TRBD2 (6 bases each). With 8 bases removed from V and 5 bases from J, the gap between germline ends came to 15 bases. CDR3 length: 13 amino acids. The germline CDR1 and CDR2 sequences are SNHLY and FYNNEI. The CDR3: CASERGAQETQYF. CDR3 nucleotide sequence: TGTGCCAGCGAGAGGGGGGCCCAGGAGACCCAGTACTTC.

This clonotype has only a few counts. The chain uses TRBV7-2 and TRBJ2-6; D tentatively fits TRBD1 or TRBD2 (6 bases each). This CDR3 has 17 amino acids. Trimming cost V 2 bases and J 2 bases, with 13 bases left between them. Per germline, CDR1 SGHTA and CDR2 FQGNSA. CDR3 protein: CASSLWGALPGANVLTF. CDR3 nucleotide sequence: TGTGCCAGCAGCTTATGGGGGGCCCTCCCTGGGGCCAACGTCCTGACTTTC.

The chain is built from TRBV19 and TRBJ1-1; D uncertain. The length of the CDR3 is 16 residues. With 6 bases removed from V and 1 base from J, the gap between germline ends came to 18 bases. Germline V lookup: CDR1 LNHDA, CDR2 SQIVND (reference sequence). The chain's CDR3 is CASRPWGLTENTEAFF. DNA of the CDR3: TGTGCCAGTAGGCCCTGGGGTCTCACTGAGAACACTGAAGCTTTCTTT.

This clonotype was observed a few times. V gene TRBV3-1 combines with J gene TRBJ1-6; TRBD1 aligns across 8 bases. Trimming removed 5 bases from V and 7 bases from J; junction bases left unmatched: 4. The CDR3 is 14 residues long. Germline V gene lookup returns CDR1 LGHDT and CDR2 YNNKEL (reference sequence). CDR3 coding DNA: TGTGCCAGCAGCACTCGACAGGGGAATTCACCCCTCCACTTT. Encoded protein: CASSTRQGNSPLHF.